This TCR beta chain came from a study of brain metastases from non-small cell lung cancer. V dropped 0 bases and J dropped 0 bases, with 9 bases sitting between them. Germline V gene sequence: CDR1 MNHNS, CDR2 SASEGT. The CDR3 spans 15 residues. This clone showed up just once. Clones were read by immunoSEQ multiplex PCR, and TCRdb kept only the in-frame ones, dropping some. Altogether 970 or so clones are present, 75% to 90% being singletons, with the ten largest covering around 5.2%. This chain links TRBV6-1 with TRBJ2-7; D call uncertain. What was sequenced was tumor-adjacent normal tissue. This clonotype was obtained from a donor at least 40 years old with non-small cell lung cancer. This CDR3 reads CASSEALRSSYEQYF. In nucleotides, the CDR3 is TGTGCCAGCAGTGAAGCGCTGAGGAGCTCCTACGAGCAGTACTTC.